Each of the 25 T cell receptor beta chains below was sequenced from the same sample in a study of T cells expressing NK-cell markers. TCRdb reworked the 5' RACE reads into one entry per CDR3 protein, no DNA. This sample contains some 140,000 distinct CDR3 sequences. The sample taken for sequencing was blood T cells: a sorted CD56 or NKG2C T cell subset, CD4+ or CD8+ T cells, or bulk PBMC T cells (not recorded which). These receptors came from a woman aged 45-60 years in good health.

J is TRBJ2-1 and V is TRBV12-3 or TRBV12-4; TCRdb proposes TRBD2, but this gene call is untestable without DNA. The CDR3 loop spans 17 amino acids. The CDR3 here is CASSPPPLAGAYNEQFF.

This chain joins TRBV2 and TRBJ2-5. The germline gives CDR1 SNHLY, CDR2 FYNNEI. The CDR3 has 12 amino acids. CDR3 in amino acids: CASLRMAQTQYF.

The genes are TRBV2 and TRBJ1-3. The CDR3 is made up of 15 amino acids. Germline-derived CDR1 and CDR2 are SNHLY and FYNNEI. The CDR3 protein is CASSEGTGSGNTIYF.

The rearrangement joins TRBV11-2 to TRBJ2-1; TCRdb gives TRBD2 as the D gene, but with no DNA this cannot be confirmed. Germline CDR1 SGHAT, CDR2 FQNNGV. The CDR3 covers 13 residues. CDR3 region: CASSFGAGWDGFF. The variable domain in full, with the rest retrieved from reference TRBV11-2 and TRBJ2-1, is EAGVAQSPRYKIIEKRQSVAFWCNPISGHATLYWYQQILGQGPKLLIQFQNNGVVDDSQLPKDRFSAERLKGVDSTLKIQPAKLEDSAVYLCASSFGAGWDGFFGPGTRLTVL.

V usage is TRBV6-4 and J usage is TRBJ2-6. The CDR3 has 20 amino acids. Per the germline V gene, CDR1 is MRHNA and CDR2 is SNTAGT. CDR3 protein: CASSDSMSSSGSSGANVLTF.

The chain couples TRBV5-1 to TRBJ1-4. The germline gives CDR1 SGHRS, CDR2 YFSETQ. The CDR3 contains 15 residues. CDR3 region: CASSFGWAENEKLFF.

J is TRBJ2-7 and V is TRBV20-1; TCRdb indicates TRBD2, and absent DNA this call remains unverified. The CDR3 length is 15 residues. Germline loops: CDR1 DFQATT, CDR2 SNEGSKA (reference sequence). CDR3 region: CSARGLAGVIYEQYF.

The chain employs TRBV12-5 and TRBJ1-4. Germline CDR1 is LGHNT and CDR2 is FRNRAP. This CDR3 has 14 amino acids. The CDR3 sequence: CASGLGGRNEKLFF.

The chain joins TRBV4-2 to TRBJ2-7. Germline V CDR1 and CDR2: LGHNA, YNFKEQ. There are 15 residues in the CDR3. CDR3 loop: CASSQELAGAYEQYF.

The rearrangement links TRBV11-2 to TRBJ2-7; TCRdb indicates TRBD2, and absent DNA this call remains unverified. Germline CDR1 and CDR2: SGHAT and FQNNGV. CDR3 length: 20 residues. CDR3 region: CASSLDRGGLAGGPWYEQYF.

The chain joins TRBV10-3 to TRBJ2-2; TCRdb's D gene call, TRBD2, goes unchecked for lack of DNA. This CDR3 region has 14 residues. Per the germline V gene, CDR1 is ENHRY and CDR2 is SYGVKD. The CDR3 region is CAIRREGHTGELFF.

V is TRBV7-6 and J is TRBJ1-6; TCRdb proposes TRBD1, but this gene call is untestable without DNA. CDR1 is SGHVS, CDR2 FNYEAQ, per germline. The CDR3 is made up of 14 amino acids. CDR3 sequence reads: CASSSDWGNSPLHF.

The V gene is TRBV9, the J gene TRBJ1-6; without DNA, the TCRdb call of TRBD1 cannot be checked. CDR3 length: 15 residues. Germline CDR1 reads SGDLS; CDR2 reads YYNGEE. CDR3 loop: CASSPREDTHSPLHF.

The gene calls are TRBV6-4 and TRBJ2-3; the TRBD2 assignment by TCRdb is unverifiable without DNA. Germline V lookup: CDR1 MRHNA, CDR2 SNTAGT. The CDR3 loop spans 15 amino acids. The CDR3 sequence: CASSGLAGGVDTQYF.

The gene calls are TRBV11-3 and TRBJ1-1. The CDR3 sequence is 13 residues long. From germline, CDR1 is SGHNT and CDR2 YENEEA. This chain's CDR3 is CASRNPWDTEAFF.

The chain joins TRBV27 to TRBJ2-1. Germline V gene sequence: CDR1 MNHEY, CDR2 SMNVEV (reference sequence). The length of the CDR3 is 14 residues. CDR3 in amino acids: CASSFLDYYGEQFF.

V and J are TRBV20-1 and TRBJ1-2; the TCRdb call, TRBD1, lacks DNA for checking. Per germline, CDR1 DFQATT and CDR2 SNEGSKA (reference sequence). This CDR3 is built from 14 residues. CDR3 sequence reads: CSARVEDRAYGYTF.

The gene calls are TRBV6-1 and TRBJ2-7; TCRdb picks TRBD1, but there is no DNA to check that call. Germline-derived CDR1 and CDR2 are MNHNS and SASEGT. This CDR3 contains 13 residues. CDR3 sequence: CASSEQGGDEQYF.

The J gene is TRBJ2-3, the V gene TRBV6-5. Germline-derived CDR1 and CDR2 are MNHEY and SVGAGI. The CDR3 is 15 amino acids. The CDR3 region is CASSYAENVADTQYF.

The V call is TRBV25-1, the J call TRBJ1-4. This CDR3 has 16 residues. The germline gives CDR1 MGHDK, CDR2 SYGVNS. The CDR3 reads CASSASRGATKEKLFF.

The genes are TRBV3-1 and TRBJ1-2; absent DNA, TCRdb's TRBD1 call cannot be checked. Germline V gives CDR1 LGHDT, CDR2 YNNKEL (reference sequence). This CDR3 has 14 residues. CDR3 sequence reads: CASSQVTGINGYTF.

The chain recombines TRBV20-1 with TRBJ1-4. The CDR3 consists of 14 residues. Germline V gene data show CDR1 as DFQATT and CDR2 as SNEGSKA (reference sequence). The CDR3 sequence is CSVPLRDENEKLFF.

The CDR3 sequence: CASNPSGRADNEQFF. This chain connects TRBV12-3 or TRBV12-4 to TRBJ2-1; the D call from TCRdb, TRBD2, cannot be confirmed without DNA. CDR3 length: 15 residues.

CDR3 loop: CASSQEAGQLLDNEQFF. The V call is TRBV4-1, the J call TRBJ2-1; TCRdb lists TRBD1, though no DNA is available to test this call. The V gene's germline CDR1 is MGHRA and CDR2 YSYEKL. This CDR3 contains 17 residues.

This chain joins TRBV5-1 and TRBJ2-1; TCRdb returns TRBD2, unconfirmable since there is no DNA. Germline loops: CDR1 SGHRS, CDR2 YFSETQ. The CDR3 has 16 amino acids. The CDR3 protein is CASSLDEGGLTNEQFF.